This T cell receptor beta chain was obtained from a study of blood T cell repertoires in COVID-19. Repertoires were generated with immunoSEQ multiplex PCR, while TCRdb's copy carries only in-frame clones and drops some. The sample holds tens of thousands of clones, over 80% seen once. Sequenced material: peripheral blood. The receptor comes from a human donor in a cohort sampled during active COVID-19.

The CDR3: CASSYQESNQPQHF. CDR3 bases: TGTGCCAGCAGTTACCAAGAGAGCAATCAGCCCCAGCATTTT. The chain combines TRBV6-6 with TRBJ1-5, with D unresolved. Trimming removed 2 bases from V and 1 base from J, with 6 bases in between. Germline V CDR1 and CDR2: MNHNY, SVGAGI (reference sequence). The length of the CDR3 is 14 residues.